This entry is about one T cell receptor beta chain. Its antigen is still unknown. This sample was included in a study of somatic mutations in cytotoxic T cells in rheumatoid arthritis. Some clones are missing from TCRdb's copy, which holds only in-frame ones; the method was immunoSEQ multiplex PCR. Here the sample spans about 12,000 clones, less than 80% being singletons. Points from the study as a whole: The clonality of CD8+ T cells was not significantly different between rheumatoid arthritis patients and age-matched healthy controls.

The origin of this receptor is a man in his 70s in good health. The sample was CD8+ T cells sorted from blood.

The CDR3 spells CASSEAEGGRDEQFF. CDR3 nucleotide sequence: TGTGCCAGCAGTGAAGCTGAAGGGGGTCGCGATGAGCAGTTCTTC. The chain joins TRBV6-1 to TRBJ2-1; tentatively, D is TRBD1 (6 bases). With 0 bases removed from V and 8 bases from J, the gap between germline ends came to 14 bases. CDR3 length equals 15 residues. In germline, CDR1 is MNHNS, CDR2 SASEGT.